What follows are 28 T cell receptor beta chains derived from one specimen sequenced in a study of T-cell memory formation after mild COVID-19. MiXCR, applied by TCRdb to the 5' RACE reads, yields one record per CDR3 protein. The repertoire includes some 120,000 distinct CDR3 sequences, about 6% of them detected once, and approximately 2% sits in the top ten. Sequenced material: PBMCs or a T cell subset sorted from them (not recorded which). Receptors were obtained from an adult woman who had mild COVID-19 (a few samples of this study predate the infection). Cell type and time point are not known.

This clonotype occurred a few times. The V and J genes are TRBV7-8 and TRBJ2-4; 9 nucleotides align to TRBD2. V lost 1 base and J lost 2; bases outside the gene matches: 12. This CDR3 is built from 19 residues. CDR1 is SGHVS and CDR2 is FQNEAQ in the germline V gene. CDR3 loop: CASSLGVSGRKVTKNIQYF. In DNA, the CDR3 is TGTGCCAGCAGCTTAGGTGTTAGCGGGAGAAAGGTGACCAAAAACATTCAGTACTTC. The full variable domain, its missing parts supplied by reference TRBV7-8 and TRBJ2-4, is GAGVSQSPRYKVAKRGQDVALRCDPISGHVSLFWYQQALGQGPEFLTYFQNEAQLDKSGLPSDRFFAERPEGSVSTLKIQRTQQEDSAVYLCASSLGVSGRKVTKNIQYFGAGTRLSVL.

This clonotype was detected many times. The genes are TRBV4-2 and TRBJ2-7; TRBD2 agrees at 8 bases. The CDR3 extends over 17 amino acids. Germline lookup yields CDR1 LGHNA and CDR2 YNFKEQ. The junction had 9 bases not matched to a gene; V was cut back by 0 bases and J by 2 bases. CDR3 bases: TGTGCCAGCAGCCAAGAGCTAAGCGGGGGATCCCCCTACGAGCAGTACTTC. Protein sequence: CASSQELSGGSPYEQYF.

This clonotype was recorded many times. J is TRBJ2-3 and V is TRBV7-9; the match to TRBD2 covers 8 bases. The CDR3 is 15 amino acids. Germline CDR1 and CDR2: SEHNR and FQNEAQ (reference sequence). V lost 1 base to trimming and J lost 4 bases; unmatched junction nucleotides: 4. The CDR3 protein is CASSLVGRVSDTQYF. CDR3 nucleotides: TGTGCCAGCAGCTTAGTCGGGAGGGTTTCAGATACGCAGTATTTT.

J is TRBJ1-1 and V is TRBV3-1; D possibly corresponds to TRBD1 (6 bases). The V end was cut by 3 bases, the J end by 5 bases, with 13 bases between. This CDR3 region has 14 residues. CDR1 is LGHDT, CDR2 YNNKEL, per germline (reference sequence). The CDR3 DNA sequence: TGTGCCAGCAGCCATGTGGGGGCAGGGACTGAAGCTTTCTTT. Translating gives CASSHVGAGTEAFF.

In its sample, this clonotype was seen a few times. CDR3 in amino acids: CASSPLLGRVGSDFGNTIYF. The CDR3 bases are TGTGCCAGCAGTCCCTTGTTAGGCAGGGTTGGTTCAGACTTCGGAAACACCATATATTTT. This sequence joins TRBV12-3 or TRBV12-4 and TRBJ1-3; tentatively, D is TRBD1 (5 bases). Trimming cost V 5 bases and J 4 bases, with 30 bases left between them. CDR3 length: 20 residues.

This sequence joins TRBV7-9 and TRBJ1-2, with unresolved D. V was cut by 5 bases and J by 5 bases, with 12 bases left in between. Per the germline V gene, CDR1 is SEHNR and CDR2 is FQNEAQ (reference sequence). The CDR3 is 13 amino acids. CDR3 sequence reads: CASSPLSGYGYTF. CDR3 nucleotide sequence: TGTGCCAGCAGCCCCCTCAGCGGGTATGGCTACACCTTC.

This clonotype has a handful of counts. V gene TRBV20-1 combines with J gene TRBJ1-6; 9 nucleotides agree with TRBD1. Germline CDR1 reads DFQATT; CDR2 reads SNEGSKA (reference sequence). CDR3 length equals 15 residues. V lost 4 bases and J lost 6; bases outside the gene matches: 7. This CDR3 reads CSATTGTGTNSPLHF. CDR3 bases: TGCAGTGCTACCACGGGGACAGGGACTAATTCACCCCTCCACTTT.

This clonotype was counted at least ten times. This chain links TRBV12-3 or TRBV12-4 with TRBJ2-7, with D possibly matching TRBD1 (6 bases). CDR3 length equals 16 residues. Trimming took 5 bases from V and 0 from J, leaving 17 bases between them. The CDR3 reads CASSPTAGTTSYEQYF. CDR3 bases: TGTGCCAGCAGTCCCACCGCCGGGACAACCTCCTACGAGCAGTACTTC.

V is TRBV5-1 and J is TRBJ1-3; no firm D call. The CDR3 has 16 residues. The germline gives CDR1 SGHRS, CDR2 YFSETQ. V was cut by 0 bases and J by 0 bases, with 10 bases left in between. The CDR3 DNA reads TGCGCCAGCAGCTTGGAAACAGTTGCCTCTGGAAACACCATATATTTT. Encoded protein: CASSLETVASGNTIYF.

This clonotype appeared many times. This rearrangement joins TRBV20-1 to TRBJ2-5; maybe TRBD2 (6 bases). This CDR3 comprises 13 residues. V shed 3 bases and J shed 12 bases, with 20 bases lying between them. Germline CDR1 is DFQATT and CDR2 is SNEGSKA (reference sequence). CDR3 nucleotide sequence: TGCAGTGCTAGCCAACCCCTTGGGGGGAGAAAGTACTTC. Translated, it gives CSASQPLGGRKYF.

CDR3 coding DNA: TGCAGTGAGTCGGGGGGAAATCAGCCCCAGCATTTT. Translation: CSESGGNQPQHF. This chain links TRBV20-1 with TRBJ1-5; the D gene is possibly TRBD1 (5 bases). The CDR3 runs 12 residues. Germline loops: CDR1 DFQATT, CDR2 SNEGSKA (reference sequence). V shed 7 bases and J shed 4 bases, with 11 bases lying between them.

V usage is TRBV6-1 and J usage is TRBJ1-1; maybe TRBD1 (5 bases). Trimming removed 1 base from V and 0 bases from J, with 6 bases in between. This CDR3 region has 14 residues. CDR1 is MNHNS and CDR2 is SASEGT in the germline V gene. In DNA form, the CDR3 reads TGTGCCAGCAGTGAAGGACAGATGAACACTGAAGCTTTCTTT. It yields the protein CASSEGQMNTEAFF.

This clonotype was detected a few times. V gene TRBV7-9 combines with J gene TRBJ1-4; TRBD1 matches at 7 bases. V dropped 7 bases and J dropped 0; count of bases not matched to a gene: 5. Germline values: CDR1 SEHNR, CDR2 FQNEAQ (reference sequence). The CDR3 consists of 15 residues. CDR3 sequence reads: CASTEGAATNEKLFF. The DNA for the CDR3 is TGTGCCAGCACCGAGGGGGCCGCAACTAATGAAAAACTGTTTTTT.

J is TRBJ2-4 and V is TRBV29-1; D is possibly TRBD2 (7 bases). Germline V CDR1 and CDR2: SQVTM, ANQGSEA. The length of the CDR3 is 14 residues. V gave up 5 bases and J gave up 2 bases, with 13 bases separating them. The chain's CDR3 is CSVTGGRTKNIQYF. DNA of the CDR3: TGCAGCGTTACCGGGGGGCGGACCAAAAACATTCAGTACTTC.

The table lists this clonotype with a few counts. The rearrangement links TRBV30 to TRBJ2-1, with 14 bases fitting TRBD2. The CDR3 totals 15 residues. Looked up from germline, CDR1 is GTSNPN and CDR2 is SVGIG (reference sequence). V lost 5 bases to trimming and J lost 9 bases; unmatched junction nucleotides: 9. CDR3 sequence reads: CAWSRLAGGPSEQFF. CDR3 in DNA: TGTGCCTGGTCCCGACTAGCGGGGGGGCCCAGTGAGCAGTTCTTC.

This clonotype came up many times. The chain couples TRBV10-3 to TRBJ1-6; 10 bases match TRBD1. From germline, CDR1 is ENHRY and CDR2 SYGVKD. This CDR3 spans 15 amino acids. Trimming took 8 bases from V and 5 from J; bases not matched to a gene: 6. The CDR3 spells CAISRGTGDNSPLHF. In DNA form, the CDR3 reads TGTGCCATCTCCCGCGGGACAGGGGATAATTCACCCCTCCACTTT.

This clonotype was observed a few times. This chain joins TRBV7-6 and TRBJ2-3, with 7 bases that match TRBD1. Trimming took 5 bases from V and 1 from J; bases not matched to a gene: 6. Germline CDR1 is SGHVS and CDR2 is FNYEAQ. This CDR3 has 15 residues. This CDR3 is CASSKRQGGTDTQYF. In DNA, the CDR3 is TGTGCCAGCAGCAAGAGACAGGGCGGCACAGATACGCAGTATTTT.

The chain carries TRBV11-1 and TRBJ2-3, with 7 bases aligning to TRBD1. After removal of 5 bases from V and 3 bases from J, the junction contained 11 bases not matched to a gene. In germline, CDR1 is SGHAT, CDR2 FQDESV (reference sequence). This CDR3 region has 16 residues. The CDR3 region is CASSAYATGKTDTQYF. CDR3 nucleotides: TGTGCCAGCAGCGCCTACGCGACAGGGAAGACAGATACGCAGTATTTT.

This clonotype was recorded many times. The chain joins TRBV7-2 to TRBJ2-1; 11 nucleotides align to TRBD2. From germline, CDR1 is SGHTA and CDR2 FQGNSA. The J segment lost 6 bases and the V segment lost 5 bases, leaving 9 bases of the junction unmatched. The length of the CDR3 is 16 residues. The CDR3 DNA reads TGTGCCAGCAGCCCAAAGCTAGCGGGGGGCCCCAATGAGCAGTTCTTC. This codes for CASSPKLAGGPNEQFF.

This clonotype has only a few counts. The genes are TRBV6-2 or TRBV6-3 and TRBJ2-7, with a tentative D call TRBD2 (6 bases). Germline CDR1 and CDR2: MNHEY and SVGEGT. The CDR3 sequence is 15 residues long. V shed 4 bases and J shed 1 base, with 14 bases lying between them. CDR3: CASSSHRLVSYEQYF. CDR3 coding DNA: TGTGCCAGCAGTTCCCACCGACTAGTTTCCTACGAGCAGTACTTC.

V usage is TRBV3-1 and J usage is TRBJ1-5; a possible D gene is TRBD1 (6 bases). The V and J ends lost 1 base and 4 bases respectively, with 11 bases between them. Germline V gene lookup returns CDR1 LGHDT and CDR2 YNNKEL (reference sequence). CDR3 length equals 15 residues. CDR3 bases: TGTGCCAGCAGCCAAGTCCAGGGGTGGAATCAGCCCCAGCATTTT. Translating gives CASSQVQGWNQPQHF.

This clonotype showed up many times. The chain is built from TRBV5-1 and TRBJ2-3; D not resolved. The CDR3 contains 13 residues. V lost 0 bases, J lost 0 bases, and 2 bases lay in between. Looked up from germline, CDR1 is SGHRS and CDR2 is YFSETQ. CDR3: CASSLASTDTQYF. The CDR3 bases are TGCGCCAGCAGCTTGGCTAGCACAGATACGCAGTATTTT.

This sequence joins TRBV7-6 and TRBJ2-1; 9 nucleotides agree with TRBD1. CDR3 size: 14 residues. V lost 4 bases and J lost 9; bases outside the gene matches: 7. Germline V CDR1 and CDR2: SGHVS, FNYEAQ. The CDR3 spells CASSWRGQGGEQFF. In DNA form, the CDR3 reads TGTGCCAGCAGCTGGCGGGGACAGGGCGGTGAGCAGTTCTTC.

The chain employs TRBV27 and TRBJ1-2, with D tentatively TRBD1 (6 bases). The V gene lost 3 bases and the J gene lost 4 bases, with 15 bases spanning the gap. The germline V gene encodes CDR1 MNHEY and CDR2 SMNVEV (reference sequence). The CDR3 consists of 15 residues. Written as DNA, the CDR3 is TGTGCCAGCAGTTTTCAGGGGAGGGGGTTCTATGGCTACACCTTC. Its translation is CASSFQGRGFYGYTF.

This clonotype was picked up a small number of times. This sequence joins TRBV19 and TRBJ2-1; tentative D call: TRBD1 (5 bases). Germline CDR1 is LNHDA and CDR2 is SQIVND (reference sequence). V was cut by 5 bases and J by 12 bases, with 11 bases left in between. The CDR3 has 11 amino acids. The CDR3 DNA follows: TGTGCCAGTAGTCAGGGATACGTGCAGTTCTTC. Translation gives CASSQGYVQFF.

This clonotype was picked up a small number of times. The chain joins TRBV10-2 to TRBJ1-1; D unclear. The CDR3 is 13 amino acids. Germline V lookup: CDR1 WSHSY, CDR2 SAAADI. V lost 8 bases and J 3 bases, leaving 13 bases between the germline ends. The CDR3 DNA follows: TGCGCCAGCCGCACGGAGTTTGACACTGAAGCTTTCTTT. It is translated as CASRTEFDTEAFF.

The CDR3 loop reads CATSDAQGSTEAFF. The CDR3, as DNA: TGTGCCACCAGTGATGCGCAGGGGAGCACTGAAGCTTTCTTT. The gene calls are TRBV24-1 and TRBJ1-1, with D tentatively TRBD1 (6 bases). Germline V gene lookup returns CDR1 KGHDR and CDR2 SFDVKD. This CDR3 contains 14 residues. Trimming cost V 3 bases and J 4 bases, with 11 bases left between them.

Turning to this clonotype: One base away lies a much larger clone, so this may be a sequencing read error. The chain joins TRBV5-1 to TRBJ2-2; possibly TRBD2 for D (6 bases). The CDR3 spans 18 residues. Deletions cut 4 bases from V and 1 base from J, with 20 bases between. Germline V lookup: CDR1 SGHRS, CDR2 YFSETQ. The CDR3 sequence: CASSLDWTGRQNTGELFF. In DNA, the CDR3 is TGCGCCAGCAGCCTAGACTGGACCGGGAGACAGAACACCGGGGAGCTGTTTTTT.